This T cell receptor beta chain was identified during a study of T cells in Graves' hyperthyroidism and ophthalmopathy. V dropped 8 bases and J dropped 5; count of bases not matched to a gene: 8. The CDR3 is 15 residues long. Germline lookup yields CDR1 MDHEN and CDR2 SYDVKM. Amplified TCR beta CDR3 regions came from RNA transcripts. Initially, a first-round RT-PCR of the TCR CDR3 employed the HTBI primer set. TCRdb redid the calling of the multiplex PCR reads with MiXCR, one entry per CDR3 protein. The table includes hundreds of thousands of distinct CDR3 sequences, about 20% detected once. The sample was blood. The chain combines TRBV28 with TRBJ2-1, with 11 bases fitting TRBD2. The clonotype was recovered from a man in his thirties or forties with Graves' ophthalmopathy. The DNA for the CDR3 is TGTGCCAGCCTCGAAAGACTAGCGGGACACAATGAGCAGTTCTTC. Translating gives CASLERLAGHNEQFF.